The 32 T cell receptor beta chains presented below share a single source sample, sequenced in a study of regulatory T cells in long-lasting Graves disease. The time point: newly diagnosed GD, antithyroid drugs for less than 3 months. Making the TCR library involved RNA that had been extracted from PBMCs. Assembly of TCR beta libraries relied on iRepertoire HTBI primers together with Arm-PCR of CDR3 regions. MiXCR, applied by TCRdb to the multiplex PCR reads, yields one record per CDR3 protein. The sample contains approximately 300,000 distinct CDR3 sequences, about 20% of which appear only once. The specimen comprised peripheral blood mononuclear cells (PBMCs), sampled at new diagnosis, from a patient treated with antithyroid drugs. These receptor sequences come from a female donor with Graves disease.

This clonotype was seen many times. This rearrangement joins TRBV13 to TRBJ2-7; D unclear. Trimming took off 5 bases at V and 3 bases at J, with 14 bases between the two ends. The CDR3 contains 14 residues. Germline values: CDR1 PRHDT, CDR2 FYEKMQ (reference sequence). The CDR3 here is CASSPDPKGYEQYF. CDR3 nucleotides: TGTGCCAGCAGCCCGGACCCCAAAGGCTACGAGCAGTACTTC.

The sample holds a few counts of this clonotype. The rearrangement joins TRBV4-1 to TRBJ2-7; TRBD1 matches at 8 bases. The V gene end was trimmed by 6 bases and the J gene end by 1 base; junction bases not matched to a gene: 5. Germline lookup yields CDR1 MGHRA and CDR2 YSYEKL. The CDR3 runs to 14 residues. For the CDR3, the DNA is TGCGCCAGCAGTAGGACAGGGAAATCCTACGAGCAGTACTTC. Translation: CASSRTGKSYEQYF.

For this clonotype: A much more abundant neighbour one base away suggests this may be a read error. The conserved closing phenylalanine or tryptophan is absent in this CDR3, likely reflecting a read error. V is TRBV11-2 and J is TRBJ2-5, with a weak D call TRBD2 (7 bases). Germline values: CDR1 SGHAT, CDR2 FQNNGV. This CDR3 contains 11 residues. CDR3 in DNA: TGTGCCAGCAGATTAGGGGGGGACCAGTACTAC. It specifies CASRLGGDQYY.

The chain is built from TRBV6-1 and TRBJ2-7; D perhaps matches TRBD1 (5 bases). Germline CDR1 is MNHNS and CDR2 is SASEGT. Trimming shortened V by 6 bases and J by 3 bases, and 9 bases separated the two germline ends. The CDR3 runs to 12 residues. DNA for the CDR3: TGTGCCAGCAGGGACATAAACTACGAGCAGTACTTC. It yields the protein CASRDINYEQYF.

A few counts support this clonotype. This rearrangement joins TRBV20-1 to TRBJ1-2; a possible D gene is TRBD1 (5 bases). CDR3 length equals 14 residues. Trimming pared 6 bases from V and 3 bases from J, leaving 17 bases between. Germline V gene data show CDR1 as DFQATT and CDR2 as SNEGSKA (reference sequence). In DNA, the CDR3 is TGCAGTGCACATAAAGGGACCTGGGACTATGGCTACACCTTC. Protein sequence: CSAHKGTWDYGYTF.

This clonotype was detected many times. The rearrangement joins TRBV10-3 to TRBJ1-1; D not resolved. Germline CDR1 ENHRY, CDR2 SYGVKD. V was cut by 6 bases and J by 1 base, with 6 bases left in between. The CDR3 runs 12 residues. The CDR3 sequence is CAIRAPNTEAFF. The DNA of the CDR3 is TGTGCCATCAGGGCCCCGAACACTGAAGCTTTCTTT.

This clonotype was picked up many times. This chain links TRBV20-1 with TRBJ2-3, with 8 bases fitting TRBD1. This CDR3 has 15 residues. Germline CDR1 DFQATT, CDR2 SNEGSKA (reference sequence). V lost 6 bases and J lost 2; bases outside the gene matches: 10. DNA for the CDR3: TGCAGTGCCTCCCGGACAGGGATTTACACAGATACGCAGTATTTT. It yields the protein CSASRTGIYTDTQYF.

This clonotype occurred many times. The CDR3 reads CSARAYSGKVYNEQFF. For the CDR3, the DNA is TGCAGTGCTAGGGCTTATAGCGGGAAAGTCTACAATGAGCAGTTCTTC. The chain couples TRBV20-1 to TRBJ2-1; TRBD2 matches at 8 bases. Germline V gives CDR1 DFQATT, CDR2 SNEGSKA (reference sequence). With V trimmed by 3 bases and J by 3 bases, 10 bases remained unmatched. The CDR3 is 16 amino acids.

This clonotype was picked up many times. The chain combines TRBV5-1 with TRBJ1-4, with TRBD1 matching 8 bases. V lost 4 bases and J lost 1; bases outside the gene matches: 3. The CDR3 is 15 amino acids. Per the germline V gene, CDR1 is SGHRS and CDR2 is YFSETQ. CDR3 in amino acids: CASSPGQGTNEKLFF. The CDR3 bases are TGCGCCAGCAGCCCCGGACAGGGAACTAATGAAAAACTGTTTTTT. The whole variable domain, remainder taken from reference TRBV5-1 and TRBJ1-4, is KAGVTQTPRYLIKTRGQQVTLSCSPISGHRSVSWYQQTPGQGLQFLFEYFSETQRNKGNFPGRFSGRQFSNSRSEMNVSTLELGDSALYLCASSPGQGTNEKLFFGSGTQLSVL.

This clonotype was detected a few times. V usage is TRBV12-3 or TRBV12-4 and J usage is TRBJ2-2; a weak D match, TRBD1 (6 bases). The CDR3 contains 15 residues. Trimming removed 10 bases at V and 0 bases at J, with 15 bases between. CDR3: CAIQGSESNTGELFF. The CDR3 DNA reads TGTGCCATCCAGGGGAGCGAATCGAACACCGGGGAGCTGTTTTTT.

There are many counts of this clonotype. The CDR3 nucleotides read TGTGCCAGCAGCTTAGCGGGGACTAGACACAATGAGCAGTTCTTC. Encoded protein: CASSLAGTRHNEQFF. The rearrangement links TRBV7-9 to TRBJ2-1; 8 bases fit TRBD2. V lost 0 bases to trimming and J lost 5 bases; unmatched junction nucleotides: 3. The CDR3 loop spans 15 amino acids. Per the germline V gene, CDR1 is SEHNR and CDR2 is FQNEAQ (reference sequence).

This clonotype was picked up many times. The chain links TRBV6-2 or TRBV6-3 to TRBJ2-3; D is possibly TRBD2 (5 bases). CDR3 length: 12 residues. The V gene's germline CDR1 is MNHEY and CDR2 SVGEGT. Trimming removed 7 bases at V and 2 bases at J, with 7 bases between. The CDR3 loop is CASNSVTDTQYF. The CDR3 bases are TGTGCCAGCAATAGCGTCACAGATACGCAGTATTTT.

Ten or more counts support this clonotype. The chain recombines TRBV15 with TRBJ1-5; 7 bases match TRBD1. This CDR3 spans 14 amino acids. V dropped 4 bases and J dropped 4; count of bases not matched to a gene: 4. Per the germline V gene, CDR1 is LNHNV and CDR2 is YYDKDF (reference sequence). This CDR3 reads CATSTRQGNQPQHF. The CDR3 DNA reads TGTGCCACCAGCACCCGACAGGGAAATCAGCCCCAGCATTTT.

There are many counts of this clonotype. This CDR3 reads CASSLRSTGANVLTF. The CDR3 nucleotides read TGTGCCAGCAGCCTGAGGAGTACTGGGGCCAACGTCCTGACTTTC. This chain connects TRBV6-4 to TRBJ2-6; D gene uncertain. The V and J ends lost 6 bases and 2 bases respectively, with 11 bases between them. CDR3 length: 15 amino acids. From germline, CDR1 is MRHNA and CDR2 SNTAGT.

In this sample, this clonotype turned up many times. This chain links TRBV9 with TRBJ1-4; perhaps TRBD1 as D (6 bases). In germline, CDR1 is SGDLS, CDR2 YYNGEE. Trimming stripped 4 bases from V and 3 bases from J, with 13 bases between. The CDR3 consists of 15 residues. CDR3 sequence reads: CASSLPTGPNEKLFF. CDR3 DNA sequence: TGTGCCAGCAGCCTCCCTACAGGGCCTAATGAAAAACTGTTTTTT.

The chain joins TRBV6-1 to TRBJ2-1; 14 bases match TRBD2. Looked up from germline, CDR1 is MNHNS and CDR2 is SASEGT. The CDR3 has 15 residues. The V gene end was trimmed by 6 bases and the J gene end by 8 bases; junction bases not matched to a gene: 6. CDR3 residues: CASRGTSGSLDEQFF. The DNA for the CDR3 is TGTGCCAGCAGGGGGACTAGCGGGAGTTTGGATGAGCAGTTCTTC.

In this sample, this clonotype turned up many times. The chain carries TRBV10-2 and TRBJ2-2; D ambiguous. In germline, CDR1 is WSHSY, CDR2 SAAADI. The CDR3 contains 12 residues. Deletions cut 5 bases from V and 8 bases from J, with 9 bases between. The CDR3 here is CASSHPRGELFF. CDR3 coding DNA: TGCGCCAGCAGTCACCCCAGGGGGGAGCTGTTTTTT.

This clonotype was detected many times. The CDR3 loop is CASSTQYPGQGGGGYGYTF. CDR3 nucleotides: TGTGCCAGCAGTACCCAATATCCGGGACAGGGGGGGGGAGGCTATGGCTACACCTTC. V usage is TRBV28 and J usage is TRBJ1-2; 11 bases map to TRBD1. The ends lost 5 bases at V and 4 bases at J; junction bases unmatched: 18. There are 19 residues in the CDR3. CDR1 is MDHEN and CDR2 is SYDVKM in the germline V gene.

In the case of this clonotype: A much larger clone is a single base away; this may be a read error. V gene TRBV30 combines with J gene TRBJ2-7; 9 bases align to TRBD2. Looked up from germline, CDR1 is GTSNPN and CDR2 is SVGIG (reference sequence). V shed 3 bases, J shed 6 bases, and the junction held 6 bases outside the gene matches. CDR3 size: 13 residues. CDR3 bases: TGTGCCTGGAGACTTAGCGGGAGTGGCGAGCAGTACTTC. It encodes CAWRLSGSGEQYF.

This clonotype has a count of ten or more. The V and J genes are TRBV27 and TRBJ1-1; 7 bases are a match to TRBD1. The V gene's germline CDR1 is MNHEY and CDR2 SMNVEV (reference sequence). After removal of 7 bases from V and 11 bases from J, the junction contained 13 bases not matched to a gene. This CDR3 has 13 amino acids. The CDR3 reads CASTWGAGGYAFF. The CDR3 DNA sequence: TGTGCCAGCACCTGGGGGGCAGGGGGGTACGCTTTCTTT.

This clonotype was found a few times. The chain has TRBV9 and TRBJ2-7, with D unclear. Per germline, CDR1 SGDLS and CDR2 YYNGEE. The CDR3 length is 12 residues. V lost 4 bases to trimming and J lost 2 bases, with 7 bases between them. This chain's CDR3 is CASSRTAYEQYF. CDR3 bases: TGTGCCAGCAGCAGGACCGCCTACGAGCAGTACTTC.

There are many counts of this clonotype. The chain joins TRBV20-1 to TRBJ2-1, with unresolved D. The CDR3 runs to 13 residues. Germline CDR1 DFQATT, CDR2 SNEGSKA (reference sequence). V gave up 3 bases and J gave up 9 bases, with 15 bases separating them. The DNA of the CDR3 is TGCAGTGCTAGGACTGCTAAGTTGGGTGAGCAGTTCTTC. Protein: CSARTAKLGEQFF.

This clonotype was counted ten times or more. The chain recombines TRBV20-1 with TRBJ1-1, with D possibly TRBD1 on 6 matching bases. The CDR3 has 13 residues. Germline V CDR1 and CDR2: DFQATT, SNEGSKA (reference sequence). Trimming cost V 4 bases and J 1 base, with 10 bases left between them. The CDR3 DNA is TGCAGTGCTACCCAGGGGACGAACACTGAAGCTTTCTTT. Its translation is CSATQGTNTEAFF.

This clonotype was detected ten times or more. The CDR3: CASNGGVRGETQYF. CDR3 nucleotide sequence: TGTGCCAGTAATGGAGGTGTCCGTGGGGAGACCCAGTACTTC. This chain uses TRBV19 with TRBJ2-5; weak D call: TRBD2 (5 bases). CDR3 length equals 14 residues. V was cut by 7 bases and J by 5 bases, with 17 bases left in between. Germline lookup yields CDR1 LNHDA and CDR2 SQIVND (reference sequence).

This clonotype has a count of ten or more. This chain uses TRBV6-1 with TRBJ2-6; no clear D. With 5 bases removed from V and 0 bases from J, the gap between germline ends came to 8 bases. Germline V lookup: CDR1 MNHNS, CDR2 SASEGT. This CDR3 comprises 15 residues. CDR3 sequence: CASSPSGSGANVLTF. The DNA of the CDR3 is TGTGCCAGCAGTCCCTCGGGCTCTGGGGCCAACGTCCTGACTTTC.

This chain connects TRBV2 to TRBJ2-1, with 10 bases aligning to TRBD2. V shed 6 bases, J shed 5 bases, and the junction held 7 bases outside the gene matches. CDR3 length equals 15 residues. Germline assignment: CDR1 SNHLY and CDR2 FYNNEI. CDR3 sequence (DNA): TGTGCCAGCAGGGGAACTAGCGGGGACGACAATGAGCAGTTCTTC. Translation: CASRGTSGDDNEQFF.

This clonotype was observed at least ten times. The rearrangement joins TRBV5-1 to TRBJ2-7, with no clear D. Trimming removed 6 bases at V and 4 bases at J, with 14 bases between. The length of the CDR3 is 13 residues. Germline CDR1 reads SGHRS; CDR2 reads YFSETQ. CDR3 residues: CASTSKIGYEQYF. The CDR3 DNA is TGCGCCAGCACCTCTAAGATCGGATACGAGCAGTACTTC.

This clonotype was observed once. A much larger clone differs from this one at a single base, so this may be a read error. CDR3 coding DNA: TGTGCCAGCACGCTTCGAGGACTAAAAGAGAAAGATACGCAGTATTTT. It translates to CASTLRGLKEKDTQYF. The chain recombines TRBV9 with TRBJ2-3; D possibly corresponds to TRBD2 (6 bases). V lost 6 bases and J lost 5, with 22 bases in between. The CDR3 sequence is 16 residues long. Germline-derived CDR1 and CDR2 are SGDLS and YYNGEE.

This clonotype was counted ten times or more. This chain uses TRBV7-3 with TRBJ2-6, with no clear D. The germline V gene encodes CDR1 SGHTA and CDR2 FQGTGA. There are 16 residues in the CDR3. Trimming cost V 0 bases and J 0 bases, with 6 bases left between them. CDR3 nucleotide sequence: TGTGCCAGCAGCTTAACACGAAGCTCTGGGGCCAACGTCCTGACTTTC. Residues: CASSLTRSSGANVLTF.

This clonotype was counted at least ten times. The gene calls are TRBV28 and TRBJ2-7, with a possible D match to TRBD2 (8 bases). In germline, CDR1 is MDHEN, CDR2 SYDVKM. This CDR3 is 14 amino acids long. Trimming cost V 7 bases and J 7 bases, with 20 bases left between them. The CDR3 DNA follows: TGTGCCAGCACCAATCGGGAGGGGGCGCGGGAGCAGTACTTC. Protein sequence: CASTNREGAREQYF.

The chain links TRBV19 to TRBJ2-2; no definite D call. CDR1 is LNHDA and CDR2 is SQIVND in the germline V gene (reference sequence). The CDR3 extends over 13 amino acids. The germline V and J ends were trimmed by 7 bases and 6 bases, with 12 bases remaining between them. The CDR3 region has the DNA TGTGCCAGTACCCGGACGCCGGCCGGGGAGCTGTTTTTT. Translation gives CASTRTPAGELFF. The full variable domain, its missing parts supplied by reference TRBV19 and TRBJ2-2, is DGGITQSPKYLFRKEGQNVTLSCEQNLNHDAMYWYRQDPGQGLRLIYYSQIVNDFQKGDIAEGYSVSREKKESFPLTVTSAQKNPTAFYLCASTRTPAGELFFGEGSRLTVL.

As concerns this clonotype: A read error is likely here: a far larger clone is one base away. This chain joins TRBV12-3 or TRBV12-4 and TRBJ2-7; the match to TRBD2 covers 12 bases. V trimming: 10 bases; J trimming: 7 bases; junction bases outside the gene matches: 11. The CDR3 sequence is 14 residues long. The CDR3 sequence: CATRLLAGGNEQYF. CDR3 DNA sequence: TGTGCCACCCGATTACTAGCGGGAGGCAATGAGCAGTACTTC.